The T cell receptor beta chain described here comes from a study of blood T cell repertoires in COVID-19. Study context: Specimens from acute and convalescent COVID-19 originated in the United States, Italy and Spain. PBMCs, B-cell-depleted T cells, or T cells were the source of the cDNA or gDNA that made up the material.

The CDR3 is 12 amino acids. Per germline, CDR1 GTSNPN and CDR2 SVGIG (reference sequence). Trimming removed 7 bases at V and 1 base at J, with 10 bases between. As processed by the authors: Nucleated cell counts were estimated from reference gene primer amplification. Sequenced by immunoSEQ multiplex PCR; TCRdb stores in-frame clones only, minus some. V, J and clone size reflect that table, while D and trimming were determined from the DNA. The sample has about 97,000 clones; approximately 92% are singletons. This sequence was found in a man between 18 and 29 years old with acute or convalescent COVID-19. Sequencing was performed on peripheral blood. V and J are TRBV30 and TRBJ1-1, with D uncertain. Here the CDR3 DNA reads TGTGCCTTACAATGGGCGAACACTGAAGCTTTCTTT. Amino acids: CALQWANTEAFF.